These T cell receptor beta chains were read from a single sample in a study of T cell responses to AZD1222 COVID-19 vaccine. TCRdb keeps only in-frame clones here, not all; method: immunoSEQ multiplex PCR. The data show over 65,000 clones, roughly 90% seen once. Sequencing used peripheral blood, obtained on day 0 of AZD1222 vaccination. The receptor set was obtained from an adult in good health. CDR3s leave out the opening cysteine and the closing phenylalanine or tryptophan. The order of the fields is CDR3 length, V gene, J gene, CDR3 protein.

16	TRBV7-9	TRBJ2-3	ASSSPGTSGSRTDTQY
17	TRBV5-6	TRBJ2-3	ASSPLGSSGGRNTDTQY
12	TRBV6-5	TRBJ1-1	ASREGQGASEAF
14	TRBV9	TRBJ2-2	ASTPQGGRNTGELF
11	TRBV3-1/TRBV3-2	TRBJ1-2	ASSRQGSYGYT
9	TRBV7-9	TRBJ2-3	ASRSTDTQY
12	TRBV5-4	TRBJ2-2	ASSLAVTGGELF
15	TRBV5-1	TRBJ2-2	ASSSKTGAQNTGELF
13	TRBV6-8	TRBJ1-4	ASSHRASTNEKLF
12	TRBV5-5	TRBJ2-7	ASSFGTASGEQY
13	TRBV9	TRBJ1-1	ASSVGWTANTEAF
13	TRBV4-3	TRBJ1-6	ASSQGDGDNSPLH
13	TRBV28	TRBJ2-3	ASRGTGGGTDTQY
16	TRBV23-1	TRBJ2-5	ASSAPPGTGAGLETQY
14	TRBV7-3	TRBJ2-1	ASSLSGDSSYNEQF
15	TRBV21-1	TRBJ1-5	ASTRDRARRSNQPQH
11	TRBV21-1	TRBJ2-7	ATDGGRLYEQY
11	TRBV19	TRBJ2-2	ASSMMGIGELF
10	TRBV7-3	TRBJ2-1	ASSLNPSEQF
10	TRBV7-9	TRBJ2-7	AGGTGGYEQY
10	TRBV3-1/TRBV3-2	TRBJ2-5	ASSQARETQY
13	TRBV27	TRBJ1-5	ASRPRTGEREPQH
13	TRBV19	TRBJ2-7	ASSITGTGGNEQY
13	TRBV28	TRBJ1-6	ATSGGDSLNSPLH
11	TRBV19	TRBJ2-1	ASSNGVSAEQF
13	TRBV28	TRBJ1-5	ASSLLQGSNQPQH
13	TRBV24-1	TRBJ2-1	ATSDSPGQANEQF
13	TRBV11-2	TRBJ2-3	ASSAAGLRTDTQY
12	TRBV7-8	TRBJ1-5	ASTVPGGNQPQH
13	TRBV19	TRBJ1-2	ATKKDRGLLDGYT
14	TRBV5-1	TRBJ2-1	ASSRTGTSGGDEQF
13	TRBV5-1	TRBJ1-6	ASSLATQDNSPLH
12	TRBV6-5	TRBJ2-7	ASSHLAGGYEQY
12	TRBV6-1	TRBJ2-7	ASSEALGQYEQY
9	TRBV29-1	TRBJ1-1	SVRDTREAF
12	TRBV19	TRBJ1-5	ASSTWGDNQPQH
11	TRBV5-5	TRBJ2-7	ASRTSPPHEQY
13	TRBV7-2	TRBJ2-5	ASSIRLAGGETQY
13	TRBV5-1	TRBJ2-3	ASSQGLGTPDTQY
12	TRBV25-1	TRBJ2-2	ASRERGNTGELF
12	TRBV6-5	TRBJ1-1	ASSYGWVNTEAF
13	TRBV7-9	TRBJ2-3	ASSLVVGGRNTQY
13	TRBV18	TRBJ1-1	ASSRGRALNTEAF
13	TRBV19	TRBJ1-5	ASSIDRGQGQPQH
10	TRBV29-1	TRBJ1-5	SVKGGDQPQH